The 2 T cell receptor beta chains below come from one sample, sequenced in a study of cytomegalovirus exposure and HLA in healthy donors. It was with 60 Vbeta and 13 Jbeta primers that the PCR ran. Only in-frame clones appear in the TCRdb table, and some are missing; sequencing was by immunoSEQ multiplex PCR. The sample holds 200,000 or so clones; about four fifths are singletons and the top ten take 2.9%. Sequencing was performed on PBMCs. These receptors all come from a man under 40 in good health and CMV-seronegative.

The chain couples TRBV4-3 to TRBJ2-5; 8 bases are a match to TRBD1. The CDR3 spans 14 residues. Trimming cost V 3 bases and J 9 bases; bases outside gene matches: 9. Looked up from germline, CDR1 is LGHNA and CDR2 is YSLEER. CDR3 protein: CASSQGQASGAQYF. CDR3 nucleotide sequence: TGCGCCAGCAGCCAGGGACAGGCTTCAGGGGCCCAGTACTTC.

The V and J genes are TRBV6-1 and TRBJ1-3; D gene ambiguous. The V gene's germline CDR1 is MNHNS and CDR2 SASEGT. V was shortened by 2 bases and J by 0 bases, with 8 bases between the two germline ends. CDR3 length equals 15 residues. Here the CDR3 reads CASSELRSSGNTIYF. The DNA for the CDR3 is TGTGCCAGCAGTGAATTAAGGAGCTCTGGAAACACCATATATTTT.